Listed here are 20 T cell receptor beta chains from one sample, sequenced in a study of control samples from healthy donors and cancer patients. TCRdb's table, derived via immunoSEQ multiplex PCR, lists solely in-frame clones and lacks some. Among tens of thousands of clones, about 87% were seen once, and the ten largest hold 14%. Sequences were obtained from blood. All receptors come from a woman aged 65 to 85 in good health.

The rearrangement uses TRBV6-5 and TRBJ1-1; D is unresolved. The V end was cut by 7 bases, the J end by 3 bases, with 12 bases between. CDR3 length: 13 amino acids. The germline CDR1 and CDR2 sequences are MNHEY and SVGAGI. The CDR3 coding sequence is TGTGCCAGCATCACTCAGGTGGACACTGAAGCTTTCTTT. Residues: CASITQVDTEAFF.

The genes are TRBV5-5 and TRBJ1-6; 8 nucleotides match TRBD1. This CDR3 is built from 17 residues. CDR1 and CDR2 from the germline V gene are SGHKS and YYEKEE (reference sequence). The V gene end was trimmed by 3 bases and the J gene end by 8 bases; junction bases not matched to a gene: 13. The CDR3 DNA reads TGTGCCAGCAGCTCCCGGCCCCGGGACAGGATAGATTCACCCCTCCACTTT. It encodes CASSSRPRDRIDSPLHF. Using reference TRBV5-5 and TRBJ1-6 for the parts outside the CDR3, the full variable domain is DAGVTQSPTHLIKTRGQQVTLRCSPISGHKSVSWYQQVLGQGPQFIFQYYEKEERGRGNFPDRFSARQFPNYSSELNVNALLLGDSALYLCASSSRPRDRIDSPLHFGNGTRLTVT.

This chain connects TRBV29-1 to TRBJ1-2, with 8 bases that match TRBD1. Germline values: CDR1 SQVTM, CDR2 ANQGSEA. Germline trimming cut 7 bases from V and 4 bases from J; bases unmatched to any gene: 14. This CDR3 has 15 residues. CDR3 DNA: TGCAGCGCCAAGTATGTAGGACAGGGCGGCTATGGCTACACCTTC. As protein: CSAKYVGQGGYGYTF.

This clone has only one observation. This chain links TRBV29-1 with TRBJ1-5, with D possibly matching TRBD1 (5 bases). V was shortened by 6 bases and J by 0 bases, with 6 bases between the two germline ends. The CDR3 sequence is 12 residues long. Germline V CDR1 and CDR2: SQVTM, ANQGSEA. The CDR3 reads CSVGGSNQPQHF. As DNA, the CDR3 is TGCAGCGTCGGGGGTAGCAATCAGCCCCAGCATTTT. Using reference TRBV29-1 and TRBJ1-5 for the parts outside the CDR3, the full variable domain is SAVISQKPSRDICQRGTSLTIQCQVDSQVTMMFWYRQQPGQSLTLIATANQGSEATYESGFVIDKFPISRPNLTFSTLTVSNMSPEDSSIYLCSVGGSNQPQHFGDGTRLSIL.

The genes are TRBV20-1 and TRBJ1-2; no clear D. The germline V gene encodes CDR1 DFQATT and CDR2 SNEGSKA (reference sequence). The CDR3 contains 9 residues. Trimming took off 5 bases at V and 8 bases at J, with 6 bases between the two ends. This CDR3 is CSAERGYTF. CDR3 nucleotides: TGCAGTGCTGAGCGGGGCTACACCTTC.

This chain connects TRBV2 to TRBJ2-7; 16 nucleotides agree with TRBD2. The CDR3 is 19 residues long. Germline values: CDR1 SNHLY, CDR2 FYNNEI. V was clipped by 0 bases and J by 2 bases; unmatched bases: 7. CDR3 residues: CASSEASGTSGRAAYEQYF. CDR3 in DNA: TGTGCCAGCAGTGAAGCGTCCGGGACTAGCGGGAGGGCCGCCTACGAGCAGTACTTC.

The chain employs TRBV5-1 and TRBJ2-3; D is unclear. This CDR3 contains 11 residues. Trimming took 2 bases from V and 5 from J, leaving 3 bases between them. CDR1 SGHRS and CDR2 YFSETQ come from the germline V gene. The CDR3 protein is CASSFRDTQYF. In nucleotides, the CDR3 is TGCGCCAGCAGCTTCCGAGATACGCAGTATTTT.

CDR3 DNA sequence: TGTGCCTGGAGTGGCCTACTGGCTACGCAGTATTTT. Protein sequence: CAWSGLLATQYF. The chain recombines TRBV30 with TRBJ2-3, with unresolved D. This CDR3 has 12 amino acids. Germline-derived CDR1 and CDR2 are GTSNPN and SVGIG (reference sequence). Deletions cut 1 base from V and 8 bases from J, with 10 bases between.

The gene calls are TRBV7-2 and TRBJ1-1; no clear D gene. The CDR3 is made up of 13 amino acids. Trimming shortened V by 4 bases and J by 1 base, and 7 bases separated the two germline ends. Germline V CDR1 and CDR2: SGHTA, FQGNSA. In DNA form, the CDR3 reads TGTGCCAGCAGCTCAGCAAAGAACACTGAAGCTTTCTTT. Amino acids: CASSSAKNTEAFF.

This chain uses TRBV7-8 with TRBJ1-6, with D uncertain. The germline V and J ends were trimmed by 5 bases and 11 bases, with 13 bases remaining between them. The CDR3 totals 13 residues. Per germline, CDR1 SGHVS and CDR2 FQNEAQ. The CDR3 loop is CASSPDPPAPLHF. DNA for the CDR3: TGTGCCAGCAGCCCCGACCCACCTGCACCCCTCCACTTT. Supplemented by reference TRBV7-8 and TRBJ1-6, the full variable domain reads GAGVSQSPRYKVAKRGQDVALRCDPISGHVSLFWYQQALGQGPEFLTYFQNEAQLDKSGLPSDRFFAERPEGSVSTLKIQRTQQEDSAVYLCASSPDPPAPLHFGNGTRLTVT.

V is TRBV4-2 and J is TRBJ1-1; no clear D gene. V dropped 0 bases and J dropped 1 base, with 6 bases sitting between them. CDR3 length: 14 amino acids. The V gene's germline CDR1 is LGHNA and CDR2 YNFKEQ. The CDR3 coding sequence is TGTGCCAGCAGCCAAGAGGTCAGGAACACTGAAGCTTTCTTT. Protein product: CASSQEVRNTEAFF.

In DNA, the CDR3 is TGTGCCAGCAGTTACCCCTCGACAGCGGGAGGCTACGAGCAGTACTTC. Translated, it gives CASSYPSTAGGYEQYF. V is TRBV6-5 and J is TRBJ2-7, with 9 bases fitting TRBD2. The trim removed 2 bases at V and 3 bases at J, leaving 8 bases unmatched. Looked up from germline, CDR1 is MNHEY and CDR2 is SVGAGI. The CDR3 has 16 amino acids.

This chain links TRBV5-1 with TRBJ1-1; the D gene is possibly TRBD1 (5 bases). Germline V lookup: CDR1 SGHRS, CDR2 YFSETQ. The CDR3 extends over 15 amino acids. The ends were cut back, 3 bases at V and 5 bases at J, with 17 bases in the middle. The CDR3 loop is CASSSRDGLGTEAFF. CDR3 in DNA: TGCGCCAGCAGCTCACGGGACGGGCTGGGGACTGAAGCTTTCTTT. The variable domain in full, with the rest retrieved from reference TRBV5-1 and TRBJ1-1, is KAGVTQTPRYLIKTRGQQVTLSCSPISGHRSVSWYQQTPGQGLQFLFEYFSETQRNKGNFPGRFSGRQFSNSRSEMNVSTLELGDSALYLCASSSRDGLGTEAFFGQGTRLTVV.

This chain uses TRBV7-9 with TRBJ2-1; D is perhaps TRBD1 (6 bases). The CDR3 is 13 amino acids. From germline, CDR1 is SEHNR and CDR2 FQNEAQ (reference sequence). V was shortened by 4 bases and J by 8 bases, with 12 bases between the two germline ends. In nucleotides, the CDR3 is TGTGCCAGCAGCTCCCAGGGGATTGATGAGCAGTTCTTC. Translated: CASSSQGIDEQFF. The variable domain in full, completed from reference TRBV7-9 and TRBJ2-1, reads DTGVSQNPRHKITKRGQNVTFRCDPISEHNRLYWYRQTLGQGPEFLTYFQNEAQLEKSRLLSDRFSAERPKGSFSTLEIQRTEQGDSAMYLCASSSQGIDEQFFGPGTRLTVL.

V usage is TRBV9 and J usage is TRBJ1-6; 8 bases are a match to TRBD1. Germline CDR1 reads SGDLS; CDR2 reads YYNGEE. The CDR3 runs 14 residues. The junction had 4 bases not matched to a gene; V was cut back by 5 bases and J by 6 bases. The DNA of the CDR3 is TGTGCCAGCAGTAACAGGGGGGGTAATTCACCCCTCCACTTT. This gives the protein CASSNRGGNSPLHF.

V usage is TRBV5-1 and J usage is TRBJ1-2; D unresolved. The germline V gene has CDR1 SGHRS and CDR2 YFSETQ. The CDR3 loop spans 14 amino acids. Trimming shortened V by 4 bases and J by 4 bases, and 14 bases separated the two germline ends. This CDR3 reads CASSANPSGYGYTF. The CDR3 DNA reads TGCGCCAGCAGCGCCAACCCCTCGGGCTATGGCTACACCTTC.

This clone was counted once. This same CDR3 is encoded by further DNA sequences in the sample. V usage is TRBV5-1 and J usage is TRBJ1-2; TRBD1 agrees at 7 bases. Germline V gene lookup returns CDR1 SGHRS and CDR2 YFSETQ. The CDR3 covers 13 residues. The V segment lost 0 bases and the J segment 4 bases; nucleotides outside the gene matches: 0. Written as DNA, the CDR3 is TGCGCCAGCAGCTTGGAGGGGGCCTATGGCTACACCTTC. It translates to CASSLEGAYGYTF.

The gene calls are TRBV6-5 and TRBJ2-7; a weak D match, TRBD1 (6 bases). In germline, CDR1 is MNHEY, CDR2 SVGAGI. This CDR3 contains 13 residues. V was clipped by 6 bases and J by 7 bases, with 16 bases between them. This chain's CDR3 is CASSTDSRTEQYF. The CDR3 DNA sequence: TGTGCCAGCAGCACGGACAGTCGTACAGAGCAGTACTTC.

The chain couples TRBV3-1 (or the pseudogene TRBV3-2) to TRBJ2-3, with 10 bases matching TRBD2. The germline gives CDR1 LGHDT, CDR2 YNNKEL (reference sequence). Trimming at V came to 0 bases and at J to 2 bases, leaving 2 bases not matched to a gene. The CDR3 covers 16 residues. In nucleotides, the CDR3 is TGTGCCAGCAGCCAAGAAAGCGGGAGGGCCACAGATACGCAGTATTTT. Its translation is CASSQESGRATDTQYF.

The genes are TRBV29-1 and TRBJ1-2, with D maybe TRBD1 (5 bases). The CDR3 spans 15 residues. V was cut by 5 bases and J by 4 bases, with 20 bases left in between. Germline V lookup: CDR1 SQVTM, CDR2 ANQGSEA. The CDR3 here is CSVSTGTTDGYGYTF. DNA for the CDR3: TGCAGCGTTAGTACCGGGACTACGGATGGCTATGGCTACACCTTC. The full variable domain, in which reference TRBV29-1 and TRBJ1-2 provide the parts outside the CDR3, is SAVISQKPSRDICQRGTSLTIQCQVDSQVTMMFWYRQQPGQSLTLIATANQGSEATYESGFVIDKFPISRPNLTFSTLTVSNMSPEDSSIYLCSVSTGTTDGYGYTFGSGTRLTVV.